This TCR beta chain derives from a study of Ad26.COV2.S vaccination and SARS-CoV-2 variants. Across the whole study: The study gave Ad26.COV2.S intramuscularly, once or twice 56 days apart. Notes on the study in general: Vaccinated individuals (as opposed to placebo recipients) had higher spike-specific TCR breadth.

Notes on this clone: The antigen is not known.

Produced via immunoSEQ multiplex PCR; TCRdb's table is partial and in-frame only. The sample lists about 350,000 clones; roughly 90% were seen once. Germline V gene sequence: CDR1 SGHTA, CDR2 FQGNSA. Losses at the gene ends were 5 bases for V and 6 bases for J; bases not matched to a gene: 12. This CDR3 has 15 residues. Treatment reported: 15 to 20 received Ad26.COV2.S at low or high dose, single or two shots; about 5 received placebo; per-sample allocation not given. Specimen acquisition occurred on day 63 following the initial vaccine or placebo injection. SARS-CoV-2 spike from the Wuhan strain was encoded by the vaccine, an Ad26 vector.

The sequenced sample was peripheral blood, obtained in a trial of Ad26.COV2.S vaccine versus placebo. The sequence derives from a person aged 18 to 65 who received the Ad26.COV2.S COVID-19 vaccine or a placebo. The V call is TRBV7-2, the J call TRBJ2-7; 8 positions agree with TRBD1. The CDR3 spells CASSISLAGGSEQYF. In DNA form, the CDR3 reads TGTGCCAGCAGCATTAGTTTGGCAGGGGGCTCCGAGCAGTACTTC.